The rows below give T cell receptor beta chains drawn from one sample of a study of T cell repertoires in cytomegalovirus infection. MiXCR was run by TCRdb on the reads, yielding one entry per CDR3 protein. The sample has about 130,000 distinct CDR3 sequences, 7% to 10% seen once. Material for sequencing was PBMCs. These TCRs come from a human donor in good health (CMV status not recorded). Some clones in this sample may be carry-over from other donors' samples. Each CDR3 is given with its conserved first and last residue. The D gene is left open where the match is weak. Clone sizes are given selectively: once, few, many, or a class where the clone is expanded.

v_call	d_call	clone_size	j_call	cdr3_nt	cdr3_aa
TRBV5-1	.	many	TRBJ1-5	TGCGCCAGCAGCTTGACAGGTCCAAATCAGCCCCAGCATTTT	CASSLTGPNQPQHF
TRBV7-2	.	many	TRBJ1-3	TGTGCCAGCAGCTCTAAACAGGCCTACTCTGGAAACACCATATATTTT	CASSSKQAYSGNTIYF
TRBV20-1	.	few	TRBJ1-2	TGCAGTGCTTACTTGACGATCTATGGCTACACCTTC	CSAYLTIYGYTF
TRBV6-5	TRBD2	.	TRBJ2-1	TGTGCCAGCGCGATCGGAAGCGCGGGGGGGCAAGATGAGCAGTTCTTC	CASAIGSAGGQDEQFF
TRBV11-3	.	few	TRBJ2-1	TGTGCCAGCAGCCGCCGCCAGGGTAACAATGAGCAGTTCTTC	CASSRRQGNNEQFF
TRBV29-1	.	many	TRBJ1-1	TGCAGCGCGACGTCCGGGACACCCAGGCGAGCTTTCTTT	CSATSGTPRRAFF
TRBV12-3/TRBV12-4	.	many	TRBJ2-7	TGTGCCAGCAGTCGCGGGGCCCCGGAGCAGTACTTC	CASSRGAPEQYF
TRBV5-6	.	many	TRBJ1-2	TGTGCCAGCGAGACGCAAAACCGGGACACCAACTATGGCTACACCTTC	CASETQNRDTNYGYTF
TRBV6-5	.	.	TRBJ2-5	TGTGCCAGCACTCCGGGGCAGGGAAGAACCCAGTACTTC	CASTPGQGRTQYF
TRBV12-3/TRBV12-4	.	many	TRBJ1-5	TGTGCCAGCAGTTTACGGCAGCCCTCCACCCAGCATTTT	CASSLRQPSTQHF
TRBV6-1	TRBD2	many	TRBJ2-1	TGTGCCAGCAGTGAAGTGGGGACTAGCGGGCGACCAACCTCCTACAATGAGCAGTTCTTC	CASSEVGTSGRPTSYNEQFF
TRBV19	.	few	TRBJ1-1	TGTGCCAGTAGTTCTTCTTTAACCCAGGGTGGAGCTTTCTTT	CASSSSLTQGGAFF
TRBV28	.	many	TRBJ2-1	TGTGCCAGCAGTTTATCGGGGACCGCTAGCTCCTACAATGAGCAGTTCTTC	CASSLSGTASSYNEQFF
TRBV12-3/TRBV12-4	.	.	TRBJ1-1	TGTGCCAGCAGCAAGAACACTGAAGCTTTCTTT	CASSKNTEAFF
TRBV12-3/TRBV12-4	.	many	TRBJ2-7	TGTGCCAGCAGTTTGGTCGGGACCTACGAGCAGTACTTC	CASSLVGTYEQYF
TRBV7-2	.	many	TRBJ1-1	TGTGCCAGCAGCTTAGATACATACCTTGAAGCTTTCTTT	CASSLDTYLEAFF
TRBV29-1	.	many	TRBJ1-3	TGCAGCGTTGAAGCTGGAAACACCATATATTTT	CSVEAGNTIYF
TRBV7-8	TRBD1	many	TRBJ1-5	TGTGCCAGCAGCTTAGCGCGGGAACAGGGGGATCAGCCCCAGCATTTT	CASSLAREQGDQPQHF
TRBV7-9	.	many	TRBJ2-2	TGTGCCAGCAGCCCAGACACCGGGGAGCTGTTTTTT	CASSPDTGELFF
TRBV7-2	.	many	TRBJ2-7	TGTGCCAGCAGCTTAGACAGAGCGGCCTACGAGCAGTACTTC	CASSLDRAAYEQYF
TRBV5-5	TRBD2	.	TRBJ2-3	TGTGCCAGCAGCTTGTCGGCGGGGGGGCTTCCAGATACGCAGTATTTT	CASSLSAGGLPDTQYF
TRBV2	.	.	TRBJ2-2	TGTGCCAGCAGTGCCTTTGATACCGGGGAGCTGTTTTTT	CASSAFDTGELFF
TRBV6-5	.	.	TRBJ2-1	TGTGCCAGCAGTTCCTCGCATGCGAGCCCCTACAATGAGCAGTTCTTC	CASSSSHASPYNEQFF
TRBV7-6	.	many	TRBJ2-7	TGTGCCAGCAGCATCAACAGAGGGGGATCCTACGAGCAGTACTTC	CASSINRGGSYEQYF
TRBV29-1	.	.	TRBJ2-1	TGCAGCGTGGGCAGGGGAGCTATTAATGAGCAGTTCTTC	CSVGRGAINEQFF
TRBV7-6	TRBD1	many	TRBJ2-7	TGTGCCAGCAGCTTAAACAGGGGTTACGAGCAGTACTTC	CASSLNRGYEQYF
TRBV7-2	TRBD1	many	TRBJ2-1	TGTGCCAGCAGCTACGAGGGACAGTACAATGAGCAGTTCTTC	CASSYEGQYNEQFF
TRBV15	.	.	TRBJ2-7	TGTGCCACCAGCAGAGCAGGGGCGGGCTACGAGCAGTACTTC	CATSRAGAGYEQYF
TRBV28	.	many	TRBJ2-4	TGTGCCAGCAGTACCCCGACCCCGGAGGGAAACATTCAGTACTTC	CASSTPTPEGNIQYF
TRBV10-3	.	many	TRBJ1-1	TGTGCCATCAGTGAGTCAGTAGTGAACACTGAAGCTTTCTTT	CAISESVVNTEAFF
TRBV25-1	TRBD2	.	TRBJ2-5	TGTGCCAGCAGTGGGACTAGCGGAAAGTACCAAGAGACCCAGTACTTC	CASSGTSGKYQETQYF
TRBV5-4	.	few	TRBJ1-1	TGTGCCAGCAGCTACTGGACAGCGAACACTGAAGCTTTCTTT	CASSYWTANTEAFF
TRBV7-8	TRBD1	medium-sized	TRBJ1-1	TGTGCCAGCAGCTTTATGGGACAGGCGGACACTGAAGCTTTCTTT	CASSFMGQADTEAFF
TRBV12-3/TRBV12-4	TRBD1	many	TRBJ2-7	TGTGCCAGCAGGCCAACAGGGGTGATTAACGAGCAGTACTTC	CASRPTGVINEQYF
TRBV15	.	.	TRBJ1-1	TGTGCCACCAGCAGAGACCGGGACATGGGGAACACTGAAGCTTTCTTT	CATSRDRDMGNTEAFF
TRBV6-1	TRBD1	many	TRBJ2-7	TGTGCCAGCCAGGGGGCGACTTACGAGCAGTACTTC	CASQGATYEQYF
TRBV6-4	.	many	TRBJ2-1	TGTGCCAGCAGTGACTCGAGAAGGGATGAGCAGTTCTTC	CASSDSRRDEQFF
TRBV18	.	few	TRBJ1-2	TGTGCCAGCTCACCGGGGAGAACCCTTAACTATGGCTACACCTTC	CASSPGRTLNYGYTF
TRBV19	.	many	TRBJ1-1	TGTGCCAGTAGTACACTGACAGTGAACACTGAAGCTTTCTTT	CASSTLTVNTEAFF
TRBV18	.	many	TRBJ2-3	TGTGCCAGCTCGGAGGGTCTGGGTAACACAGATACGCAGTATTTT	CASSEGLGNTDTQYF
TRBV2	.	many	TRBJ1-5	TGTGCCAGCAGCCCAGGGAGTTACAATCAGCCCCAGCATTTT	CASSPGSYNQPQHF
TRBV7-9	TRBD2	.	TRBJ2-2	TGTGCCAGCAGCAAGCCGGGAGGGTCGCACACCGGGGAGCTGTTTTTT	CASSKPGGSHTGELFF
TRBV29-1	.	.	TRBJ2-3	TGCAGCGTTGAAGGGGGCCGAGGGGCAGATACGCAGTATTTT	CSVEGGRGADTQYF
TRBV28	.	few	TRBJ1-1	TGTGCCAGCAGTCCTTACCAGACAGAGAACACTGAAGCTTTCTTT	CASSPYQTENTEAFF
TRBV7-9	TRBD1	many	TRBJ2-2	TGTGCCAGCAGCTCCCTACAGGGGCGGACCGGGGAGCTGTTTTTT	CASSSLQGRTGELFF
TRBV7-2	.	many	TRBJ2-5	TGTGCCAGCAGCACAGGCCAGACGGGGACCCAGTACTTC	CASSTGQTGTQYF
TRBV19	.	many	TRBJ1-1	TGTGCCAGTAGTATCGAAACTGAAGCTTTCTTT	CASSIETEAFF
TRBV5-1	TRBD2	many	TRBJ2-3	TGCGCCAGCAGCTCAAGCCTGACTAGCATCGATACGCAGTATTTT	CASSSSLTSIDTQYF
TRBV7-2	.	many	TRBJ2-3	TGTGCCAGCAGCCCAGGATCTAGCACAGATACGCAGTATTTT	CASSPGSSTDTQYF